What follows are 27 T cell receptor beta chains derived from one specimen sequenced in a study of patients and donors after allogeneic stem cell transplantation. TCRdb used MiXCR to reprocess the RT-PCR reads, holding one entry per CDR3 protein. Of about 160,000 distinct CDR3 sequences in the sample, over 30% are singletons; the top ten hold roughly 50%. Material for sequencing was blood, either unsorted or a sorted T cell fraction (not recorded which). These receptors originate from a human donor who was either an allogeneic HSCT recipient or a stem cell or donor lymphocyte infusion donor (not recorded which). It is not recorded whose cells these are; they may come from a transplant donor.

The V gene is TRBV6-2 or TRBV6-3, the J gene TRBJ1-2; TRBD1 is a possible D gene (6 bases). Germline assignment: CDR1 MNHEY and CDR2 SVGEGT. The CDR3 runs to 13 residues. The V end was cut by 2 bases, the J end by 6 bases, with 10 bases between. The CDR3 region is CASSYGPGDGYTF. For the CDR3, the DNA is TGTGCCAGCAGTTACGGTCCAGGGGATGGCTACACCTTC.

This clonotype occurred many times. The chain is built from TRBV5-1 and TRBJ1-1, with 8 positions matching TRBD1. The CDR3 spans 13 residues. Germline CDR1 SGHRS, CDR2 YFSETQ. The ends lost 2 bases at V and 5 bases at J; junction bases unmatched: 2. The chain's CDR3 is CASSFDRGTEAFF. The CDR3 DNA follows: TGCGCCAGCAGCTTTGACAGGGGAACTGAAGCTTTCTTT.

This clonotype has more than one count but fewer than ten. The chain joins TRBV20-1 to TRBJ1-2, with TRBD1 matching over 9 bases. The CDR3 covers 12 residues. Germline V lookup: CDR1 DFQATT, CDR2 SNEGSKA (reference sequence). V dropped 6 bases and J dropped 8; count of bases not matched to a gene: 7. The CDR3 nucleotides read TGCAGTGCAGAGGACAGGGGTGACGGCTACACCTTC. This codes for CSAEDRGDGYTF.

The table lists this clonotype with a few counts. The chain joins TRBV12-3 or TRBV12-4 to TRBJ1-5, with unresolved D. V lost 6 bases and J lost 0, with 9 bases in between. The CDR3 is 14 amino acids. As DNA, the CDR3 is TGTGCCAGCAGCATACAATTTAGCAATCAGCCCCAGCATTTT. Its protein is CASSIQFSNQPQHF.

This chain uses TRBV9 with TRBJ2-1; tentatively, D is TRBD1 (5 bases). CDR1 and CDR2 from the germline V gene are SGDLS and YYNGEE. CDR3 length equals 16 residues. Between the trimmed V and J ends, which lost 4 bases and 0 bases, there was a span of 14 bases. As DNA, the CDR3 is TGTGCCAGCAGCCCTAGGGGCCTGAGCTCCTACAATGAGCAGTTCTTC. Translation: CASSPRGLSSYNEQFF.

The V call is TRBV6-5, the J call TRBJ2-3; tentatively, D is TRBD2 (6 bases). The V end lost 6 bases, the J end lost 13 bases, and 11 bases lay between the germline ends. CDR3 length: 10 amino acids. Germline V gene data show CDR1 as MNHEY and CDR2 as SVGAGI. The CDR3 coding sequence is TGTGCCAGCAGGCGGGATTTCGAGTATTTT. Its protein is CASRRDFEYF.

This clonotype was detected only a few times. CDR3 protein: CATSVGGGSNQPQHF. CDR3 DNA: TGTGCCACCAGTGTGGGTGGAGGCAGCAATCAGCCCCAGCATTTT. V usage is TRBV24-1 and J usage is TRBJ1-5; D is unresolved. The length of the CDR3 is 15 residues. Germline CDR1 reads KGHDR; CDR2 reads SFDVKD. Trimming pared 5 bases from V and 1 base from J, leaving 11 bases between.

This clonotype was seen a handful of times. For the CDR3, the DNA is TGTGCCAGCAGTTCCGACAGGGCTAATTACTATGGCTACACCTTC. Its translation is CASSSDRANYYGYTF. This rearrangement joins TRBV12-3 or TRBV12-4 to TRBJ1-2, with TRBD1 identical over 7 bases. V gave up 4 bases and J gave up 3 bases; unmatched junction bases: 8. CDR3 size: 15 residues.

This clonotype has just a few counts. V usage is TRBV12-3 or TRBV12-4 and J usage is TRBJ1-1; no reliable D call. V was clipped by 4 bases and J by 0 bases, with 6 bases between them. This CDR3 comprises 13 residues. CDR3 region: CASSSLMNTEAFF. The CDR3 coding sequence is TGTGCCAGCAGTTCCTTAATGAACACTGAAGCTTTCTTT.

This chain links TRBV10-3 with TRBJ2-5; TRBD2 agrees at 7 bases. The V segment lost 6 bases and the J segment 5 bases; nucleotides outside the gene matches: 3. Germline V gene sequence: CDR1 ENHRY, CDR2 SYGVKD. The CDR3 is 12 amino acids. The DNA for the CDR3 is TGTGCCATCAGCACTAGCGACGAGACCCAGTACTTC. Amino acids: CAISTSDETQYF.

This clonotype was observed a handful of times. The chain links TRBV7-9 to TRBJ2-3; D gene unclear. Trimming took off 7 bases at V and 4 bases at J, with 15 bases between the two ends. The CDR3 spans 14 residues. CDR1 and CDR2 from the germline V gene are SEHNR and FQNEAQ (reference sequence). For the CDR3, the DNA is TGTGCCAGCAACCCTCGGCGGTGGCCAGATACGCAGTATTTT. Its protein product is CASNPRRWPDTQYF.

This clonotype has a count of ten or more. The DNA of the CDR3 is TGTGCCAGCAGTTTAAGCGCGGATTTCAGGACCCAGTACTTC. It is translated as CASSLSADFRTQYF. This chain links TRBV27 with TRBJ2-5; D unclear. Trimming took 2 bases from V and 7 from J, leaving 14 bases between them. The CDR3 runs 14 residues. Germline CDR1 MNHEY, CDR2 SMNVEV (reference sequence).

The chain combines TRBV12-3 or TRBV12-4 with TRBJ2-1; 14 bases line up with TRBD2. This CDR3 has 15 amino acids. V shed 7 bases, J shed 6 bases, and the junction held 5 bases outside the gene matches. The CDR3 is CASTSGTSGGNEQFF. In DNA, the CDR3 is TGTGCCAGCACCTCCGGGACTAGCGGGGGCAATGAGCAGTTCTTC.

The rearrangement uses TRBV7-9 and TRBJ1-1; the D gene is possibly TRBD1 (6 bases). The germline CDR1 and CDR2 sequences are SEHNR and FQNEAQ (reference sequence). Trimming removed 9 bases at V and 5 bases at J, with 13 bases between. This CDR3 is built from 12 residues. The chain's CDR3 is CARRTVGTEAFF. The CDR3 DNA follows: TGTGCCAGAAGGACAGTGGGGACTGAAGCTTTCTTT.

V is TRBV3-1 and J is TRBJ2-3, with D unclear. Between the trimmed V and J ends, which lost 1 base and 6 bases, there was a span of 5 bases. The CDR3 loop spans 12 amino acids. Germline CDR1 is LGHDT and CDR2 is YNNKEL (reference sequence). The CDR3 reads CASSQVGDTQYF. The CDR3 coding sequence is TGTGCCAGCAGCCAAGTAGGGGATACGCAGTATTTT.

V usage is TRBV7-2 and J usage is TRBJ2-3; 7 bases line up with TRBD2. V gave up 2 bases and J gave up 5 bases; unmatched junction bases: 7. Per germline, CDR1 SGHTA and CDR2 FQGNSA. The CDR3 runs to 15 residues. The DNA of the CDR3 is TGTGCCAGCAGCTTATTATGGGGGGGAGGAGATACGCAGTATTTT. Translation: CASSLLWGGGDTQYF.

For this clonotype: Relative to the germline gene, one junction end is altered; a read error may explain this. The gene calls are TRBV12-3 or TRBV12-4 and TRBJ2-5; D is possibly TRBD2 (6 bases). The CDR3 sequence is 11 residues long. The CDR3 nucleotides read TGTGCCAGCAGTGAAGGAGGGACCCATTACTTC. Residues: CASSEGGTHYF.

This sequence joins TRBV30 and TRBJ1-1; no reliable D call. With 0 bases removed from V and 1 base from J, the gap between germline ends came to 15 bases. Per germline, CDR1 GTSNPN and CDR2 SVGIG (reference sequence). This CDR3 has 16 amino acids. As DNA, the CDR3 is TGTGCCTGGAGTGTACGTAACTTGGTTACGAACACTGAAGCTTTCTTT. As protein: CAWSVRNLVTNTEAFF.

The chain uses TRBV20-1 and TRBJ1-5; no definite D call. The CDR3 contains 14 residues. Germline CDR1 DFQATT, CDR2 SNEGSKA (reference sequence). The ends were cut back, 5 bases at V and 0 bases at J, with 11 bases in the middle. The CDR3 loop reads CSAPHSNSNQPQHF. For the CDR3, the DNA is TGCAGTGCTCCTCATTCGAATAGCAATCAGCCCCAGCATTTT.

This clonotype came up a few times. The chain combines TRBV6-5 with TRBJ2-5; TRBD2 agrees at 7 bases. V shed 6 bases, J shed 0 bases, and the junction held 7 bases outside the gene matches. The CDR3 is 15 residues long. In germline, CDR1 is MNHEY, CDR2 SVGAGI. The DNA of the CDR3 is TGTGCCAGCAGCCAGGGACTAACGTACCAAGAGACCCAGTACTTC. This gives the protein CASSQGLTYQETQYF.

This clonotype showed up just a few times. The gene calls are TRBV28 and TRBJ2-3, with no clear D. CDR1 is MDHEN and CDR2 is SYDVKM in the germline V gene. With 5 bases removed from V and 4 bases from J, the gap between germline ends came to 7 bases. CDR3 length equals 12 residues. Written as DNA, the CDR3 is TGTGCCAGCAGTCCGTACCCAGATACGCAGTATTTT. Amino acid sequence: CASSPYPDTQYF. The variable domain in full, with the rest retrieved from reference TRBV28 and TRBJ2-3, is DVKVTQSSRYLVKRTGEKVFLECVQDMDHENMFWYRQDPGLGLRLIYFSYDVKMKEKGDIPEGYSVSREKKERFSLILESASTNQTSMYLCASSPYPDTQYFGPGTRLTVL.

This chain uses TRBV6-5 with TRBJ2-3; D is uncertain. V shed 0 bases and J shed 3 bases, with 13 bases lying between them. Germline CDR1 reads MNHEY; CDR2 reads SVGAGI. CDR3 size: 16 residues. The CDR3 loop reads CASSYSGIGGTDTQYF. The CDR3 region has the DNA TGTGCCAGCAGTTACTCCGGCATAGGTGGGACAGATACGCAGTATTTT.

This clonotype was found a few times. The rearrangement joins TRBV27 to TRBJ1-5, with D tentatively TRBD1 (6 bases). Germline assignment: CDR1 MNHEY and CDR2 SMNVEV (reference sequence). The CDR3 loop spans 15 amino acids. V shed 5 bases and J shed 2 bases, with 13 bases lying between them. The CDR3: CASSPLQGRNQPQHF. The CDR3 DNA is TGTGCCAGCAGTCCCCTACAGGGACGCAATCAGCCCCAGCATTTT.

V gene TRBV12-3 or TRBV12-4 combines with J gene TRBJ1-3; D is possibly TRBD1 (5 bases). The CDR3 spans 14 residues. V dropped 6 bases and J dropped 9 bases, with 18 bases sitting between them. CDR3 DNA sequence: TGTGCCAGCAGCCCTCTTGGGTCTGGGGGCACCATATATTTT. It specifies CASSPLGSGGTIYF.

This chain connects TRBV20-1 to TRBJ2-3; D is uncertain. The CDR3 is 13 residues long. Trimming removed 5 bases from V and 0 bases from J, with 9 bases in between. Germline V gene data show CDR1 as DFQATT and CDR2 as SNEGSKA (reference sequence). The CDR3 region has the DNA TGCAGTGCTGGACGGTCCAGCACAGATACGCAGTATTTT. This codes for CSAGRSSTDTQYF.

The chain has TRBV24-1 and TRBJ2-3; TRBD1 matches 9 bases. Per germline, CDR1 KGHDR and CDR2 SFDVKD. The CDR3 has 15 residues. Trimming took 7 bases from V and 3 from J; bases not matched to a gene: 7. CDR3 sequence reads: CATRGVDRGTDTQYF. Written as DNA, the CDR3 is TGTGCCACCAGGGGGGTAGACAGGGGGACAGATACGCAGTATTTT.

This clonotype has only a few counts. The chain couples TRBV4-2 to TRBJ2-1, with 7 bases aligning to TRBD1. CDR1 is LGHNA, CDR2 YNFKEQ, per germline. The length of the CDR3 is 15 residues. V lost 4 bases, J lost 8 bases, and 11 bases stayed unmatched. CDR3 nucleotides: TGTGCCAGCAGCCCCCCGTTGAGAGGGGGCTATGAGCAGTTCTTC. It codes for CASSPPLRGGYEQFF.